One sample yielded the 4 T cell receptor beta chains listed below, sequenced in a study of T cell changes during pregnancy in multiple sclerosis. Some clones are missing from TCRdb's copy, which holds only in-frame ones; the method was immunoSEQ multiplex PCR. The sample lists around 62,000 clones, less than 95% occurring once. The input for sequencing was peripheral blood, taken in the second trimester of pregnancy. Receptors were obtained from a female donor in good health, enrolled as a control in a pregnancy study.

This chain connects TRBV25-1 to TRBJ2-7; TRBD2 is a possible D gene (5 bases). This CDR3 contains 15 residues. V was clipped by 5 bases and J by 6 bases, with 20 bases between them. Per germline, CDR1 MGHDK and CDR2 SYGVNS. CDR3 region: CASSTPLAGVGEQYF. The CDR3 region has the DNA TGTGCCAGCAGTACCCCCCTCGCCGGGGTGGGCGAGCAGTACTTC.

The gene calls are TRBV7-9 and TRBJ2-1; 9 nucleotides agree with TRBD1. This CDR3 has 15 amino acids. The V gene's germline CDR1 is SEHNR and CDR2 FQNEAQ (reference sequence). After removal of 0 bases from V and 6 bases from J, the junction contained 3 bases not matched to a gene. The CDR3 loop is CASSLAGTGINEQFF. The CDR3 region has the DNA TGTGCCAGCAGCTTAGCAGGGACAGGGATCAATGAGCAGTTCTTC. Drawing the rest from reference TRBV7-9 and TRBJ2-1, the complete variable domain is DTGVSQNPRHKITKRGQNVTFRCDPISEHNRLYWYRQTLGQGPEFLTYFQNEAQLEKSRLLSDRFSAERPKGSFSTLEIQRTEQGDSAMYLCASSLAGTGINEQFFGPGTRLTVL.

CDR3: CASSLGGYYGYTF. In DNA form, the CDR3 reads TGTGCCAGCAGCTTAGGGGGCTACTATGGCTACACCTTC. This chain connects TRBV7-9 to TRBJ1-2; weak D call: TRBD1 (5 bases). Trimming pared 1 base from V and 3 bases from J, leaving 6 bases between. Per germline, CDR1 SEHNR and CDR2 FQNEAQ (reference sequence). The CDR3 has 13 amino acids.

CDR3 protein: CAWSALGRNQPQHF. The CDR3, as DNA: TGTGCCTGGAGCGCCCTCGGTCGCAATCAGCCCCAGCATTTT. The gene calls are TRBV30 and TRBJ1-5; D ambiguous. The CDR3 contains 14 residues. Germline assignment: CDR1 GTSNPN and CDR2 SVGIG (reference sequence). Trimming removed 3 bases from V and 2 bases from J, with 11 bases in between.